These 6 T cell receptor beta chains came from one sample sequenced in a study of beta chain features in type 1 diabetes. Isolated RNA was reverse transcribed in full, so expressed TCRB transcripts were sequenced. Method: immunoSEQ multiplex PCR; TCRdb's copy keeps in-frame clones and lacks some. The table records roughly 300,000 clones, roughly 15% of them present only once. Sequencing input: central memory CD4+ T cells from blood. The source of these receptors is a man aged 30-40 years in good health.

The chain couples TRBV11-3 to TRBJ2-3; D is unclear. Trimming pared 1 base from V and 10 bases from J, leaving 12 bases between. The CDR3 has 13 residues. CDR1 and CDR2 from the germline V gene are SGHNT and YENEEA. This CDR3 reads CASSLGGTPSQYF. The CDR3, as DNA: TGTGCCAGCAGCTTAGGTGGTACACCTTCGCAGTATTTT.

In its sample, this clone is medium-sized. The chain recombines TRBV7-2 with TRBJ2-3; D could derive from TRBD1 or TRBD2 (5 bases each). The CDR3 is made up of 16 amino acids. CDR1 and CDR2 (germline): SGHTA, FQGNSA. Deletions cut 8 bases from V and 5 bases from J, with 23 bases between. CDR3 nucleotide sequence: TGTGCCAGCTCATCTCAGGGAACTAGTTCAGGAGATACGCAGTATTTT. Its protein is CASSSQGTSSGDTQYF.

This clone was seen more than once but under ten times. The chain employs TRBV7-9 and TRBJ2-1, with D possibly TRBD2 on 7 matching bases. V lost 3 bases and J lost 11, with 14 bases in between. CDR3 length equals 13 residues. Germline CDR1 SEHNR, CDR2 FQNEAQ (reference sequence). The CDR3 DNA follows: TGTGCCAGCAGCTTCGGGGAGGGACATAAGCAGTTCTTC. Translating gives CASSFGEGHKQFF.

The sample holds a few counts of this clone. V and J are TRBV5-6 and TRBJ2-5; tentatively, D is TRBD2 (5 bases). Germline V gene lookup returns CDR1 SGHDT and CDR2 YYEEEE. The CDR3 is 13 amino acids. With 0 bases removed from V and 5 bases from J, the gap between germline ends came to 8 bases. In DNA form, the CDR3 reads TGTGCCAGCAGCTTGGGGTCGGGGGAGACCCAGTACTTC. This sequence encodes CASSLGSGETQYF.

The chain uses TRBV13 and TRBJ2-3; weak D call: TRBD1 (7 bases). Trimming cost V 2 bases and J 9 bases, with 18 bases left between them. Germline lookup yields CDR1 PRHDT and CDR2 FYEKMQ (reference sequence). The CDR3 sequence is 15 residues long. Here the CDR3 DNA reads TGTGCCAGCAGCTTATCTGCCAGGGGGGATGACACGCAGTATTTT. It translates to CASSLSARGDDTQYF.

In this sample, this clone turned up a few times. This chain joins TRBV7-3 and TRBJ2-1; no clear D gene. V gave up 6 bases and J gave up 8 bases, with 8 bases separating them. The CDR3 is made up of 11 amino acids. Per germline, CDR1 SGHTA and CDR2 FQGTGA. DNA of the CDR3: TGTGCCAGCAGTACGATCGATGAGCAGTTCTTC. It is translated as CASSTIDEQFF.